The entry below describes one T cell receptor beta chain. This entry belongs to a study of blood T cell repertoires in COVID-19. Germline V CDR1 and CDR2: GTSNPN, SVGIG (reference sequence). The CDR3 runs 15 residues. V shed 3 bases, J shed 2 bases, and the junction held 5 bases outside the gene matches. Clones were sequenced by immunoSEQ multiplex PCR, and TCRdb holds only the in-frame ones, with some missing. The data contain more than 200,000 clones, about four fifths of them singletons. The chain is built from TRBV30 and TRBJ2-2, with TRBD2 identical over 8 bases. The sample consisted of peripheral blood. The sequence derives from a middle-aged woman with active or convalescent COVID-19. The CDR3 region has the DNA TGTGCCTGGAGGGCTAGCGGGTATAACACCGGGGAGCTGTTTTTT. Residues: CAWRASGYNTGELFF.